These T cell receptor beta chains were read from a single sample in a study of T cell clonotyping in hematopoietic cell transplantation. The protocol was immunoSEQ multiplex PCR, while the TCRdb copy is restricted to in-frame clones and leaves out a portion. Of more than 7,000 clones detected, around 91% appear once; the ten largest clones hold approximately 4.8%. Sample: PBMCs, taken 30 days after allogeneic stem cell transplant. Receptors were obtained from a female patient aged 45-60 years who had an allogeneic stem cell transplant from an unrelated donor, so the T cells may come from the graft donor. Some clones in this sample may be carry-over from other donors' samples. CDR3s leave out the opening cysteine and the closing phenylalanine or tryptophan. A D gene is named only where the DNA matches it firmly. Size is stated for part of the rows, as once, few or many counts, or as a class when the clone is expanded.

J gene: TRBJ1-1; V gene: TRBV19; D gene: TRBD1; clone size: -; CDR3 protein: ASSNPWTGSNTEAF
J gene: TRBJ2-7; V gene: TRBV6-5; D gene: -; clone size: -; CDR3 protein: ASTKRGEQY
J gene: TRBJ2-3; V gene: TRBV4-1; D gene: TRBD1; clone size: -; CDR3 protein: ASSQVGQGRTDTQY
J gene: TRBJ1-3; V gene: TRBV9; D gene: -; clone size: -; CDR3 protein: ASSVEGRGGNTIY
J gene: TRBJ2-3; V gene: TRBV2; D gene: -; clone size: -; CDR3 protein: ASSVGRGDTQY
J gene: TRBJ2-7; V gene: TRBV10-3; D gene: -; clone size: -; CDR3 protein: AISESGKGNEQY
J gene: TRBJ2-1; V gene: TRBV7-9; D gene: -; clone size: -; CDR3 protein: ASSLTDNNEQF
J gene: TRBJ1-2; V gene: TRBV7-3; D gene: -; clone size: -; CDR3 protein: ASSMEGQTNYGYT
J gene: TRBJ1-2; V gene: TRBV30; D gene: TRBD1; clone size: -; CDR3 protein: ASSPGTGRLYT
J gene: TRBJ2-7; V gene: TRBV7-2; D gene: -; clone size: once; CDR3 protein: ASSLELDAYEQY
J gene: TRBJ1-1; V gene: TRBV28; D gene: TRBD1; clone size: -; CDR3 protein: ASSFGQGNTEAF
J gene: TRBJ1-2; V gene: TRBV6-5; D gene: -; clone size: -; CDR3 protein: ASKGLANYGYT
J gene: TRBJ1-6; V gene: TRBV11-1; D gene: -; clone size: -; CDR3 protein: ASSLGRDNSPLH
J gene: TRBJ2-1; V gene: TRBV5-1; D gene: TRBD2; clone size: -; CDR3 protein: ASSWGGKDNEQF
J gene: TRBJ2-5; V gene: TRBV5-1; D gene: TRBD2; clone size: few; CDR3 protein: ASSPGLAGGRETQY
J gene: TRBJ1-5; V gene: TRBV7-9; D gene: TRBD1; clone size: once; CDR3 protein: ASSLAGQSLNQPQH
J gene: TRBJ2-7; V gene: TRBV30; D gene: -; clone size: -; CDR3 protein: ACGISSRLVQY